These 7 T cell receptor beta chains were all obtained from the same sample, sequenced in a study of cytomegalovirus exposure and HLA in healthy donors. Researchers ran the PCR with 60 Vbeta and 13 Jbeta primers. Clones were sequenced by immunoSEQ multiplex PCR, and TCRdb holds only the in-frame ones, with some missing. The table includes approximately 170,000 clones, 75% to 90% detected once. Material for sequencing was PBMCs. The receptors come from a male donor in good health and CMV-seronegative.

The chain couples TRBV30 to TRBJ1-5; possible D gene TRBD1, 5 bases. Trimming left V 0 bases short and J 4 bases short, with 13 bases between. Germline V CDR1 and CDR2: GTSNPN, SVGIG (reference sequence). The length of the CDR3 is 15 residues. Here the CDR3 DNA reads TGTGCCTGGAGTGTAGGACACGGGGGAAATCAGCCCCAGCATTTT. Translating it yields CAWSVGHGGNQPQHF.

The chain employs TRBV19 and TRBJ1-6; D not resolved. The V end was cut by 5 bases, the J end by 9 bases, with 14 bases between. CDR1 is LNHDA, CDR2 SQIVND, per germline (reference sequence). The CDR3 contains 14 residues. As DNA, the CDR3 is TGTGCCAGTAGTTTAGGGCAGTCGGGTTCACCCCTCCACTTT. As protein: CASSLGQSGSPLHF.

In its sample, this clone was seen a few times. The chain uses TRBV7-9 and TRBJ2-7; perhaps TRBD2 as D (6 bases). CDR3 length: 13 amino acids. Germline V gene sequence: CDR1 SEHNR, CDR2 FQNEAQ (reference sequence). V shed 3 bases and J shed 5 bases, with 11 bases lying between them. This CDR3 reads CASSFGGSDEQYF. Written as DNA, the CDR3 is TGTGCCAGCAGCTTTGGGGGGTCGGACGAGCAGTACTTC.

This rearrangement joins TRBV19 to TRBJ1-2; D is undetermined. Germline V gives CDR1 LNHDA, CDR2 SQIVND (reference sequence). This CDR3 region has 12 residues. V was trimmed by 5 bases and J by 6 bases, leaving 10 bases between them. In DNA form, the CDR3 reads TGTGCCAGTAGTTTCTACAGAAATGGCTACACCTTC. Translated, it gives CASSFYRNGYTF.

The rearrangement links TRBV2 to TRBJ2-7; unclear D gene. With 6 bases removed from V and 2 bases from J, the gap between germline ends came to 5 bases. The CDR3 covers 11 residues. The V gene's germline CDR1 is SNHLY and CDR2 FYNNEI. The CDR3 region has the DNA TGTGCCAGCAGCCCCGCCTACGAGCAGTACTTC. This codes for CASSPAYEQYF. The variable domain in full, completed from reference TRBV2 and TRBJ2-7, reads EPEVTQTPSHQVTQMGQEVILRCVPISNHLYFYWYRQILGQKVEFLVSFYNNEISEKSEIFDDQFSVERPDGSNFTLKIRSTKLEDSAMYFCASSPAYEQYFGPGTRLTVT.

The sample holds a few counts of this clone. This rearrangement joins TRBV6-5 to TRBJ1-1, with a tentative D call TRBD1 (5 bases). With 6 bases removed from V and 1 base from J, the gap between germline ends came to 6 bases. The CDR3 extends over 12 amino acids. Germline values: CDR1 MNHEY, CDR2 SVGAGI. DNA for the CDR3: TGTGCCAGCAGAAGGGGGAACACTGAAGCTTTCTTT. Protein sequence: CASRRGNTEAFF.

V and J are TRBV5-1 and TRBJ1-6; 10 nucleotides match TRBD1. J gave up 14 bases and V 0 bases, and 8 bases lay outside the gene matches. CDR1 and CDR2 (germline): SGHRS, YFSETQ. This CDR3 comprises 15 residues. CDR3 loop: CASSLGDRGTSSLHF. The CDR3 coding sequence is TGCGCCAGCAGCTTGGGGGACAGGGGCACGTCTTCCCTCCACTTT. The whole variable domain, filled in from reference TRBV5-1 and TRBJ1-6, reads KAGVTQTPRYLIKTRGQQVTLSCSPISGHRSVSWYQQTPGQGLQFLFEYFSETQRNKGNFPGRFSGRQFSNSRSEMNVSTLELGDSALYLCASSLGDRGTSSLHFGNGTRLTVT.